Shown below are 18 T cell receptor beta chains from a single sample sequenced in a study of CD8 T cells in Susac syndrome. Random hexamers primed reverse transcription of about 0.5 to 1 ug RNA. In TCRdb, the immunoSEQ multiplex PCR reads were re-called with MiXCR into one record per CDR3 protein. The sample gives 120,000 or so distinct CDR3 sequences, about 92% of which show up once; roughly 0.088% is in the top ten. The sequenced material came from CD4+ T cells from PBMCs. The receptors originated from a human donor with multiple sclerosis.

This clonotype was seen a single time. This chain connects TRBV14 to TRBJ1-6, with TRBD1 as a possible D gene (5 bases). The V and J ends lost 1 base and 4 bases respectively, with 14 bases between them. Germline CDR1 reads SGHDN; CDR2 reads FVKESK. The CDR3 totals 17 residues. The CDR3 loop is CASSQGGQRAYNSPLHF. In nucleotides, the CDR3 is TGTGCCAGCAGCCAAGGTGGACAACGGGCTTATAATTCACCCCTCCACTTT.

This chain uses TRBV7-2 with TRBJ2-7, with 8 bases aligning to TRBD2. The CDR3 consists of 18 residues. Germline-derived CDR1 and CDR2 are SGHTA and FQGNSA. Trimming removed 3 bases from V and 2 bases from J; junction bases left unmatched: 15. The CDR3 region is CASSFRRGGLALTYEQYF. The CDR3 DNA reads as TGTGCCAGCAGCTTTCGCAGGGGTGGACTAGCTTTAACCTACGAGCAGTACTTC.

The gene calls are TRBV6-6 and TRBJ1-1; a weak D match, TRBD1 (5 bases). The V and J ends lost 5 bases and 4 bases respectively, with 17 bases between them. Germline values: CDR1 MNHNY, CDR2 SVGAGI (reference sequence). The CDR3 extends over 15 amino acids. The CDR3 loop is CASSDGGGSITEAFF. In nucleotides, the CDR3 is TGTGCCAGCAGTGACGGGGGGGGAAGCATCACTGAAGCTTTCTTT.

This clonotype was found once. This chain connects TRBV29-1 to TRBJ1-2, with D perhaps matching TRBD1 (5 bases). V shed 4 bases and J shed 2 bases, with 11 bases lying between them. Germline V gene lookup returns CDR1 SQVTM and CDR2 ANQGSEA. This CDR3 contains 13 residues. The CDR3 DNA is TGCAGCGTTGGGGGCGCAGAGAACTATGGCTACACCTTC. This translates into CSVGGAENYGYTF.

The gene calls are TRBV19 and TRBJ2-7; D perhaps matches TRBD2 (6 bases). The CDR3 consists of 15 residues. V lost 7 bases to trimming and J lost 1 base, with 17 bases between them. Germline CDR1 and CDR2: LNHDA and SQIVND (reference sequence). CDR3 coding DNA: TGTGCCAGTAATACATTGGGGGGAGGATCCTACGAGCAGTACTTC. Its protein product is CASNTLGGGSYEQYF.

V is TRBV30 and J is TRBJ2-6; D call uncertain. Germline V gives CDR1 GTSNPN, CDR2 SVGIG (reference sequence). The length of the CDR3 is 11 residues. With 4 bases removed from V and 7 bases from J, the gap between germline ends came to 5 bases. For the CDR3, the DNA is TGTGCCTGGACCCATGCCAACGTCCTGACTTTC. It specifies CAWTHANVLTF.

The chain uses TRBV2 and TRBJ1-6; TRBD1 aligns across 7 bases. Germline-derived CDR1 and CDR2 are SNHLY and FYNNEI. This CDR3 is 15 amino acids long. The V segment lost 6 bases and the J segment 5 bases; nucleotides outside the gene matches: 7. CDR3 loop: CASRPPGQNNSPLHF. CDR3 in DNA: TGTGCCAGCAGACCACCGGGACAGAATAATTCACCCCTCCACTTT.

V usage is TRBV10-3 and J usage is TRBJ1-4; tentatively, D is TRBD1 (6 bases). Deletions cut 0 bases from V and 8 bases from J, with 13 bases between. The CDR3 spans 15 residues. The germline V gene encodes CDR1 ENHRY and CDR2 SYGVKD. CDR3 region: CAISESTQGREKLFF. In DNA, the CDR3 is TGTGCCATCAGTGAGTCGACACAGGGAAGGGAAAAACTGTTTTTT.

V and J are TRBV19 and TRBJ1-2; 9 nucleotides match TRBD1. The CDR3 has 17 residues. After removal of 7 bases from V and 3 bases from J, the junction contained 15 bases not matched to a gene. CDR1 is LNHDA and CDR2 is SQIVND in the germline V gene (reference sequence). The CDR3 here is CASTSILGTGLDYGYTF. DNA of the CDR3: TGTGCCAGTACTTCAATCCTGGGGACAGGGTTGGACTATGGCTACACCTTC.

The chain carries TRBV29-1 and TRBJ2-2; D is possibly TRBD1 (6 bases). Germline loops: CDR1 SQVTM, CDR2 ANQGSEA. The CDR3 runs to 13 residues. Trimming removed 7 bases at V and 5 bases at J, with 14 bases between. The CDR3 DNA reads TGCAGCGCCTACAGGGCTGAGACCGGGGAGCTGTTTTTT. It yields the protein CSAYRAETGELFF.

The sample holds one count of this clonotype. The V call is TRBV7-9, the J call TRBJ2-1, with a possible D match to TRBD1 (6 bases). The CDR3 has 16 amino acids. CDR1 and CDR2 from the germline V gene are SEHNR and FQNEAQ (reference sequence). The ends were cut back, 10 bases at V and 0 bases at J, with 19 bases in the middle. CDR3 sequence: CATLDGRGGSYNEQFF. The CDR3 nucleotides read TGTGCCACCTTGGACGGTAGAGGGGGCTCCTACAATGAGCAGTTCTTC.

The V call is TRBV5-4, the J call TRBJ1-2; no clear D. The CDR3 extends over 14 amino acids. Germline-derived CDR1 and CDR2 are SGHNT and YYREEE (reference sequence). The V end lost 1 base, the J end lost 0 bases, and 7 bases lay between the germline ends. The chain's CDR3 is CASSLYGANYGYTF. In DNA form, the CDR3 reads TGTGCCAGCAGCTTGTATGGAGCTAACTATGGCTACACCTTC. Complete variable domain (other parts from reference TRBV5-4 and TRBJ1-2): ETGVTQSPTHLIKTRGQQVTLRCSSQSGHNTVSWYQQALGQGPQFIFQYYREEENGRGNFPPRFSGLQFPNYSSELNVNALELDDSALYLCASSLYGANYGYTFGSGTRLTVV.

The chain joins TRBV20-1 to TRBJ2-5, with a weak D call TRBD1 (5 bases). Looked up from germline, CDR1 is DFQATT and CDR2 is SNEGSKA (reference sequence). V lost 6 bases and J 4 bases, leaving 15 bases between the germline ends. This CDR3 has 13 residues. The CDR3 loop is CSARLGERETQYF. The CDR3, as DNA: TGCAGTGCCCGGCTAGGGGAACGAGAGACCCAGTACTTC.

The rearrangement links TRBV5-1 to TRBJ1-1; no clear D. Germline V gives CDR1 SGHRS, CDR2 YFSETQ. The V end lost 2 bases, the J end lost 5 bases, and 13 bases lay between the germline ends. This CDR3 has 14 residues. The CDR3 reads CASSFNGEGTEAFF. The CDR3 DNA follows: TGCGCCAGCAGCTTCAATGGGGAAGGTACTGAAGCTTTCTTT.

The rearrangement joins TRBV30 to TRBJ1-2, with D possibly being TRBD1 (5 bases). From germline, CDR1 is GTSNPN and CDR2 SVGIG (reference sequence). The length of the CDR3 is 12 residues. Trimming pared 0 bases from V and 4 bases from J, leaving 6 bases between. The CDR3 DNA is TGTGCCTGGAGTGTACAGGTCTATGGCTACACCTTC. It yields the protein CAWSVQVYGYTF.

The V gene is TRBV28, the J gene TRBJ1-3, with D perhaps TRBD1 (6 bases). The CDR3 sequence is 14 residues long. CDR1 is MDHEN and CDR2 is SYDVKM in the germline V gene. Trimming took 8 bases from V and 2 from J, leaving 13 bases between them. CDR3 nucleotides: TGTGCCAGCGGGGGGGGCTCAGCTGGAAACACCATATATTTT. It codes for CASGGGSAGNTIYF.

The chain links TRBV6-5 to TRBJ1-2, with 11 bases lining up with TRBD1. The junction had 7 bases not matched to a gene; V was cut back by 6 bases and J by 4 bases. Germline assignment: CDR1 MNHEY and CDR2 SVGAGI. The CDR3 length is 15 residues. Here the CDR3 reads CASRLPGQGVYGYTF. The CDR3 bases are TGTGCCAGCAGACTTCCGGGACAGGGGGTCTATGGCTACACCTTC.

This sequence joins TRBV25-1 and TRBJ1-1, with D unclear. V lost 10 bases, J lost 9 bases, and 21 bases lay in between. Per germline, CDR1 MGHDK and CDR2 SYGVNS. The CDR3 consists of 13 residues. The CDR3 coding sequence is TGTGCCACCCGCTCGGGAGCCGTGAGCCAAGCTTTCTTT. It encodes CATRSGAVSQAFF.